A selection of T cell receptor beta chains follows, all from one sample in a study of identical twins. TCRdb re-called the 5' RACE reads through MiXCR, storing one row per CDR3 protein. This table holds approximately 500,000 distinct CDR3 sequences, roughly 24% found once. The same sample was also studied in work on T cells expressing NK-cell markers.

The specimen sequenced was CD4+ T cells sorted from blood. These receptors were collected from a woman aged 18-35 years in good health. The CDR3 runs from the conserved cysteine through the conserved F or W. The D gene is left open where the match is weak. Where a row states a size, it is once, few, many or the class of an expanded clone; other rows omit it.

CDR3 | DNA | V | D | size | J
CASTSWTGAGTIYF | TGTGCCAGCACCAGTTGGACGGGCGCTGGGACCATATATTTT | TRBV12-3/TRBV12-4 | - | few | TRBJ1-3
CAISESASQPQHF | TGTGCCATCAGTGAGTCGGCATCCCAGCCCCAGCATTTT | TRBV10-3 | - | many | TRBJ1-5
CASSLWLLNTGELFF | TGCGCCAGCAGCTTGTGGCTACTAAACACCGGGGAGCTGTTTTTT | TRBV5-1 | - | - | TRBJ2-2
CASSHAPVFSYNEQFF | TGTGCCAGCAGCCATGCACCGGTGTTCTCCTACAATGAGCAGTTCTTC | TRBV7-9 | - | - | TRBJ2-1
CASSLGGTNEQYF | TGCGCCAGCAGCTTGGGAGGGACTAACGAGCAGTACTTC | TRBV5-1 | TRBD2 | - | TRBJ2-7
CASSFDALDGYTF | TGTGCCAGCAGCTTCGACGCATTGGATGGCTACACCTTC | TRBV7-9 | - | few | TRBJ1-2
CSASGGGAFGETQYF | TGCAGTGCTAGTGGCGGGGGGGCTTTTGGTGAGACCCAGTACTTC | TRBV20-1 | TRBD2 | - | TRBJ2-5
CASSNRVRQPQHF | TGTGCCAGCAGCAACAGGGTGCGCCAGCCCCAGCATTTT | TRBV7-2 | - | - | TRBJ1-5
CASSLVREDYEQYF | TGTGCCAGCAGCTTAGTACGGGAGGACTACGAGCAGTACTTC | TRBV11-2 | TRBD2 | - | TRBJ2-7
CASSNGRTCMNTEAFF | TGTGCCAGCAGCAATGGGAGGACATGCATGAACACTGAAGCTTTCTTT | TRBV21-1 | - | - | TRBJ1-1
CASSPRTAFLGQYF | TGTGCCAGCAGTCCGAGGACTGCATTTTTGGGCCAGTACTTC | TRBV6-1 | - | - | TRBJ2-5
CASSLFGSGSSGANVLTF | TGTGCCAGCAGCTTATTTGGGTCAGGTAGCTCTGGGGCCAACGTCCTGACTTTC | TRBV11-2 | - | - | TRBJ2-6
CSVGTSAPDTQYF | TGCAGTGTTGGGACCTCGGCGCCAGATACGCAGTATTTT | TRBV20-1 | - | - | TRBJ2-3
CASSHRQGGNTEAFF | TGTGCCAGCAGCCACCGACAGGGAGGGAACACTGAAGCTTTCTTT | TRBV3-1 | TRBD1 | - | TRBJ1-1
CASSVEASGNNGELFF | TGTGCCAGCAGCGTAGAGGCTAGCGGGAACAACGGGGAGCTGTTTTTT | TRBV9 | TRBD2 | - | TRBJ2-2
CASSQGGYNEQFF | TGTGCCAGCAGCCAAGGAGGATACAATGAGCAGTTCTTC | TRBV4-2 | - | few | TRBJ2-1
CASSSGTSGTPTSTDTQYF | TGCGCCAGCAGCTCCGGGACTAGCGGGACTCCGACTAGCACAGATACGCAGTATTTT | TRBV5-1 | TRBD2 | few | TRBJ2-3
CSARKPVAGNYEQYF | TGCAGTGCGAGAAAGCCGGTAGCGGGCAACTACGAGCAGTACTTC | TRBV20-1 | TRBD2 | once | TRBJ2-7
CSAKTSMAGNEQFF | TGCAGTGCTAAGACTAGTATGGCCGGCAATGAGCAGTTCTTC | TRBV20-1 | - | - | TRBJ2-1
CASSPLGTGRGRNIQYF | TGTGCCAGCAGCCCTTTGGGGACAGGGAGAGGAAGAAACATTCAGTACTTC | TRBV16 | TRBD1 | - | TRBJ2-4
CSAKLRGGHTEAFF | TGCAGTGCCAAACTAAGGGGTGGGCACACTGAAGCTTTCTTT | TRBV20-1 | - | - | TRBJ1-1
CASRPLTDTQYF | TGTGCCAGCAGACCTTTAACAGATACGCAGTATTTT | TRBV28 | - | - | TRBJ2-3
CSVEDAGILSGYTF | TGCAGCGTTGAAGACGCGGGAATTCTTAGTGGCTACACCTTC | TRBV29-1 | - | - | TRBJ1-2
CASGPGLAESYNEQFF | TGTGCTAGTGGTCCCGGACTAGCGGAATCCTACAATGAGCAGTTCTTC | TRBV12-5 | TRBD2 | many | TRBJ2-1
CASSSYGVVGELFF | TGTGCCAGCAGTTCCTATGGGGTCGTCGGGGAGCTGTTTTTT | TRBV6-5 | - | few | TRBJ2-2
CASSQGGGLAGVATDTQYF | TGTGCCAGCAGCCAAGGCGGGGGACTAGCGGGAGTCGCAACAGATACGCAGTATTTT | TRBV3-1 | TRBD2 | few | TRBJ2-3
CSAEVGANEKLFF | TGCAGTGCGGAGGTGGGGGCTAATGAAAAACTGTTTTTT | TRBV20-1 | - | - | TRBJ1-4
CATTTRNTQYF | TGTGCCACTACGACTCGAAATACGCAGTATTTT | TRBV2 | - | - | TRBJ2-3
CAMGLGLNTEAFF | TGTGCCATGGGCCTAGGGCTGAACACTGAAGCTTTCTTT | TRBV5-5 | - | - | TRBJ1-1
CASSSGLPAYNEQFF | TGCGCCAGCAGCTCCGGACTGCCTGCCTACAATGAGCAGTTCTTC | TRBV5-1 | - | once | TRBJ2-1
CSVEEGAETQYF | TGCAGCGTTGAAGAAGGGGCAGAGACCCAGTACTTC | TRBV29-1 | - | - | TRBJ2-5
CASSGMRDSTEAFF | TGTGCCAGCAGCGGGATGAGGGACAGCACTGAAGCTTTCTTT | TRBV3-1 | TRBD1 | few | TRBJ1-1
CAARDSAEQYF | TGTGCCGCCCGTGATAGCGCCGAGCAGTACTTC | TRBV10-3 | - | - | TRBJ2-7
CASSLPGQGQRFYNEQFF | TGTGCCAGCAGCTTACCGGGACAGGGGCAGCGGTTCTACAATGAGCAGTTCTTC | TRBV7-8 | TRBD1 | few | TRBJ2-1
CASSSVGERNSPLHF | TGTGCCAGCAGTTCCGTGGGGGAGAGGAATTCACCCCTCCACTTT | TRBV12-3/TRBV12-4 | - | - | TRBJ1-6
CASTQNLGSQYF | TGTGCCAGCACTCAGAACCTGGGATCGCAGTATTTT | TRBV3-1 | - | once | TRBJ2-3
CASSFRGTGGGYTF | TGTGCCAGCAGTTTTCGTGGGACAGGGGGCGGCTACACCTTC | TRBV12-3/TRBV12-4 | TRBD1 | - | TRBJ1-2
CASSQTGLAVYEQYF | TGTGCCAGCAGCCAAACGGGACTAGCGGTCTACGAGCAGTACTTC | TRBV14 | TRBD2 | - | TRBJ2-7
CASSPLTGGLGRNEQFF | TGTGCCAGCTCCCCTCTGACAGGGGGCCTGGGGAGGAATGAGCAGTTCTTC | TRBV18 | TRBD1 | - | TRBJ2-1
CASSLVGSTLFEQYF | TGTGCCAGCAGCTTAGTAGGGTCTACTCTCTTCGAGCAGTACTTC | TRBV7-9 | - | few | TRBJ2-7
CACREGQSYEQYF | TGTGCCTGCAGGGAGGGACAGTCCTACGAGCAGTACTTC | TRBV6-1 | - | - | TRBJ2-7
CSAIIDYEQYF | TGCAGTGCTATCATAGACTACGAGCAGTACTTC | TRBV20-1 | - | few | TRBJ2-7
CSATGNFETQYF | TGCAGTGCCACCGGTAACTTCGAGACCCAGTACTTC | TRBV20-1 | - | - | TRBJ2-5
CASSADTGGYTF | TGTGCCAGCAGCGCTGACACGGGTGGCTACACCTTC | TRBV7-2 | - | - | TRBJ1-2
CASSLRIRAIEAFF | TGCGCCAGCAGCTTGAGGATCAGGGCGATTGAAGCTTTCTTT | TRBV5-1 | - | - | TRBJ1-1
CAISASGGLYNEQFF | TGTGCCATCAGTGCAAGCGGGGGGCTTTACAATGAGCAGTTCTTC | TRBV10-3 | TRBD2 | few | TRBJ2-1
CASQSGAIQETQYF | TGCGCCAGCCAAAGCGGGGCTATCCAAGAGACCCAGTACTTC | TRBV5-1 | TRBD2 | few | TRBJ2-5
CASSQGQTINEAFF | TGTGCCAGCAGTCAAGGGCAGACAATTAATGAAGCTTTCTTT | TRBV6-1 | - | - | TRBJ1-1
CASRDRRGTEAFF | TGCGCCAGCAGGGACAGGCGGGGGACTGAAGCTTTCTTT | TRBV10-2 | TRBD1 | few | TRBJ1-1
CASSYFDATTPNEQFF | TGTGCCAGCAGTTACTTCGACGCAACCACACCCAATGAGCAGTTCTTC | TRBV6-2/TRBV6-3 | - | - | TRBJ2-1
CASSLERRGAADTQYF | TGTGCCAGCAGCTTAGAAAGGCGGGGGGCGGCAGATACGCAGTATTTT | TRBV7-8 | TRBD2 | - | TRBJ2-3
CCATRQGAYTDTQYF | TGCTGTGCTACGAGACAGGGGGCCTACACAGATACGCAGTATTTT | TRBV20-1 | TRBD1 | - | TRBJ2-3
CAISATGFKNQPQHF | TGTGCCATCAGCGCTACAGGGTTTAAGAATCAGCCCCAGCATTTT | TRBV10-3 | - | - | TRBJ1-5
CSAGTSGGLADTQYF | TGCAGTGCTGGGACTAGCGGGGGGTTGGCAGATACGCAGTATTTT | TRBV20-1 | TRBD2 | few | TRBJ2-3
CASRAAGSNTGELFF | TGTGCCAGCAGGGCCGCGGGTTCGAACACCGGGGAGCTGTTTTTT | TRBV6-1 | - | few | TRBJ2-2
CSASLGHITNLFF | TGCAGTGCTAGCCTAGGACATATCACAAATCTGTTTTTT | TRBV20-1 | - | few | TRBJ1-4
CASSQGPSGQFF | TGTGCCAGCAGCCAAGGCCCCTCCGGGCAGTTCTTC | TRBV3-1 | - | - | TRBJ2-1
CASSYSRAYQDTEAFF | TGTGCCAGCAGTTACTCGAGGGCGTATCAAGACACTGAAGCTTTCTTT | TRBV6-5 | - | - | TRBJ1-1
CASSPLGAGEGNEQFF | TGTGCCAGCAGTCCCCTGGGAGCGGGAGAGGGGAATGAGCAGTTCTTC | TRBV6-2/TRBV6-3 | TRBD2 | - | TRBJ2-1
CSAGASDTDTQYF | TGCAGTGCTGGGGCTAGCGACACAGATACGCAGTATTTT | TRBV20-1 | - | few | TRBJ2-3